This entry lists 10 T cell receptor beta chains sequenced from one sample in a study of neurological immune-mediated disorders. In TCRdb, the 5' RACE reads were re-called with MiXCR into one record per CDR3 protein. This table has 50,000 or so distinct CDR3 sequences, about an eighth appearing once. Specimen: PBMCs. The receptors here all came from a man between 60 and 75 years old in good health.

This clonotype is a singleton in its sample. A much bigger clone sits one base away, suggesting this may be a read error. The V gene is TRBV20-1, the J gene TRBJ1-1; possible D gene TRBD1, 5 bases. This CDR3 is built from 12 residues. The germline V gene encodes CDR1 DFQATT and CDR2 SNEGSKA (reference sequence). The CDR3 loop reads CSAREVDTEALF. CDR3 in DNA: TGCAGTGCTAGAGAGGTGGACACTGAAGCTTTGTTT.

This clonotype was found many times. V and J are TRBV7-7 and TRBJ2-3; 8 nucleotides agree with TRBD2. In germline, CDR1 is SSHAT, CDR2 FNYEAQ (reference sequence). Unmatched junction bases numbered 3, after V lost 1 base and J lost 6 bases. CDR3 length: 14 residues. The CDR3 region has the DNA TGTGCCAGCAGCTTAGGATTAGCGGGGGATACGCAGTATTTT. Translating gives CASSLGLAGDTQYF.

This clonotype was seen many times. J is TRBJ2-1 and V is TRBV11-1; D ambiguous. This CDR3 is 13 amino acids long. V was trimmed by 5 bases and J by 3 bases, leaving 8 bases between them. Germline V CDR1 and CDR2: SGHAT, FQDESV (reference sequence). CDR3 amino acids: CASSIYNYNEQFF. The DNA for the CDR3 is TGTGCCAGCAGCATTTACAACTACAATGAGCAGTTCTTC.

The table lists this clonotype with many counts. The chain employs TRBV12-3 or TRBV12-4 and TRBJ2-4, with 8 bases that match TRBD1. The ends lost 1 base at V and 0 bases at J; junction bases unmatched: 11. The CDR3 runs 19 residues. CDR3 sequence reads: CASSLEGQAINLAKNIQYF. Here the CDR3 DNA reads TGTGCCAGCAGTTTAGAGGGACAGGCCATAAACTTAGCCAAAAACATTCAGTACTTC.

The rearrangement joins TRBV7-2 to TRBJ2-3; 8 bases map to TRBD2. The CDR3 contains 16 residues. J lost 2 bases, V lost 5 bases, and 9 bases had no gene match. Germline V gene sequence: CDR1 SGHTA, CDR2 FQGNSA. CDR3 residues: CASSPGLASVTDTQYF. The CDR3 DNA is TGTGCCAGCAGCCCAGGACTAGCCAGCGTCACAGATACGCAGTATTTT.

Ten or more counts support this clonotype. The J gene is TRBJ2-7, the V gene TRBV20-1; 11 bases are a match to TRBD2. The CDR3 extends over 15 amino acids. Per the germline V gene, CDR1 is DFQATT and CDR2 is SNEGSKA (reference sequence). Trimming took 2 bases from V and 0 from J; bases not matched to a gene: 3. This CDR3 is CSARQTSGVSYEQYF. The DNA for the CDR3 is TGCAGTGCTAGACAGACTAGCGGGGTCTCCTACGAGCAGTACTTC.

This clonotype was found many times. V and J are TRBV7-2 and TRBJ2-1; D is ambiguous. Looked up from germline, CDR1 is SGHTA and CDR2 is FQGNSA. The ends were cut back, 4 bases at V and 0 bases at J, with 13 bases in the middle. The CDR3 is 16 residues long. CDR3 loop: CASSSNSPSSYNEQFF. CDR3 bases: TGTGCCAGCAGCTCCAACAGCCCGAGCTCCTACAATGAGCAGTTCTTC.

With regard to this clonotype: A read error may explain this, as a much larger clone is one base away. V gene TRBV5-5 combines with J gene TRBJ1-5, with a tentative D call TRBD1 (6 bases). TRBJ2-3 matches the DNA end more closely, so the J call is doubtful. The CDR3 contains 14 residues. Germline assignment: CDR1 SGHKS and CDR2 YYEKEE (reference sequence). As DNA, the CDR3 is TGTGCCAGCAGCCCCGGACAGATTTGGCAGCCCCAGTATTTT. It codes for CASSPGQIWQPQYF.

This clonotype was found many times. CDR3 region: CASSHRDTHTGELFF. CDR3 bases: TGTGCCAGCAGCCACCGGGACACGCACACCGGGGAGCTGTTTTTT. The rearrangement joins TRBV28 to TRBJ2-2; D perhaps matches TRBD1 (6 bases). Trimming pared 6 bases from V and 3 bases from J, leaving 14 bases between. The CDR3 totals 15 residues. From germline, CDR1 is MDHEN and CDR2 SYDVKM.

This clonotype has at least ten counts. V is TRBV6-5 and J is TRBJ2-3; TRBD1 matches 7 bases. V was clipped by 2 bases and J by 8 bases; unmatched bases: 7. The CDR3 has 14 amino acids. From germline, CDR1 is MNHEY and CDR2 SVGAGI. The DNA of the CDR3 is TGTGCCAGCAGTTACCAGACAGGGTTTAGTACGCAGTATTTT. Translation: CASSYQTGFSTQYF.